The 20 T cell receptor beta chains in this list originate from one sample, sequenced in a study of CD8+CD57+ T cells in acquired aplastic anemia. Using genomic DNA as the template, TCR beta VDJ and CDR3 profiling was carried out. Via MiXCR, TCRdb re-called the reads, giving one row per CDR3 protein. The sample lists 150,000 to 200,000 distinct CDR3 sequences; approximately 46% were seen once. Material: sorted CD4+, CD8+, or CD8+CD57+ T cells (not recorded which) from PBMCs. These TCRs come from a human donor in good health.

This chain connects TRBV19 to TRBJ2-1, with D tentatively TRBD2 (5 bases). The CDR3 loop spans 12 amino acids. Trimming left V 6 bases short and J 9 bases short, with 12 bases between. The germline gives CDR1 LNHDA, CDR2 SQIVND (reference sequence). The CDR3: CASSPTSSEQFF. DNA for the CDR3: TGTGCCAGTAGCCCAACTAGTTCTGAGCAGTTCTTC.

The CDR3 spells CASSLKVSQSWQPQHF. The CDR3 DNA reads TGTGCCAGTAGTCTAAAGGTATCCCAATCATGGCAGCCCCAGCATTTT. The chain has TRBV19 and TRBJ1-5; D unclear. The CDR3 length is 16 residues. From germline, CDR1 is LNHDA and CDR2 SQIVND (reference sequence). V lost 5 bases and J lost 7, with 21 bases in between.

This clonotype occurred many times. The chain employs TRBV4-1 and TRBJ2-5, with 10 positions matching TRBD2. V was pared by 3 bases and J by 5 bases, with 9 bases of the junction left unmatched. The CDR3 runs to 16 residues. The germline gives CDR1 MGHRA, CDR2 YSYEKL. DNA for the CDR3: TGCGCCAGCAGCCATGGGCGACTAGCGGGTTCGGAGACCCAGTACTTC. It is translated as CASSHGRLAGSETQYF.

Only a few counts were recorded for this clonotype. This may arise from a read error, as a much more abundant clone is one base away. The DNA for the CDR3 is TGTGCCAGCCATGAGCCCTCCCGGCGGAATGAGCAGTTCTTC. Translation gives CASHEPSRRNEQFF. The chain carries TRBV19 and TRBJ2-1; D unclear. The CDR3 has 14 amino acids. CDR1 LNHDA and CDR2 SQIVND come from the germline V gene (reference sequence). The V end lost 9 bases, the J end lost 7 bases, and 19 bases lay between the germline ends. Based on the CDR3 plus reference TRBV19 and TRBJ2-1, the full variable domain is DGGITQSPKYLFRKEGQNVTLSCEQNLNHDAMYWYRQDPGQGLRLIYYSQIVNDFQKGDIAEGYSVSREKKESFPLTVTSAQKNPTAFYLCASHEPSRRNEQFFGPGTRLTVL.

In this sample, this clonotype turned up a few times. The J gene is TRBJ1-2, the V gene TRBV30; 9 nucleotides match TRBD1. Germline V gene sequence: CDR1 GTSNPN, CDR2 SVGIG (reference sequence). CDR3 length: 14 residues. With 3 bases clipped from V and 8 bases from J, the junction kept 10 bases outside the gene matches. The CDR3 sequence is CAWSMRDRVGGYTF. The CDR3, as DNA: TGTGCCTGGAGCATGCGGGACAGGGTTGGCGGCTACACCTTC.

This clonotype was recorded many times. The V and J genes are TRBV3-1 and TRBJ2-3; no clear D gene. This CDR3 is built from 13 residues. V lost 4 bases to trimming and J lost 2 bases, with 7 bases between them. Germline V CDR1 and CDR2: LGHDT, YNNKEL (reference sequence). The CDR3 region has the DNA TGTGCCAGCAGCCTACCCGCCACAGATACGCAGTATTTT. This translates into CASSLPATDTQYF.

A remark on this clonotype: An end of the junction does not agree with germline; a read error may underlie this. The CDR3 region has the DNA TGTGCCAGCAGCTCAGGGCTAGCGGGAACCGAGGAGCTGTTTTTT. This encodes CASSSGLAGTEELFF. The chain uses TRBV7-9 and TRBJ2-2, with 9 nucleotides matching TRBD2. There are 15 residues in the CDR3. Germline CDR1 reads SEHNR; CDR2 reads FQNEAQ (reference sequence).

This clonotype was detected many times. The chain is built from TRBV4-2 and TRBJ2-7; 14 bases are shared with TRBD2. Germline V lookup: CDR1 LGHNA, CDR2 YNFKEQ. The CDR3 contains 16 residues. V was clipped by 3 bases and J by 12 bases; unmatched bases: 13. The CDR3 coding sequence is TGTGCCAGCAGCCAGGAAGGGACTAGCGGGAGTTTCTCCAGGTACTTC. Its protein is CASSQEGTSGSFSRYF.

About this clonotype: A much larger clone lies a single base off, so this may be a read error. The chain is built from TRBV5-1 and TRBJ2-1; TRBD2 matches 12 bases. Germline CDR1 SGHRS, CDR2 YFSETQ. The CDR3 is 14 residues long. In DNA form, the CDR3 reads TGCGCCAGCAGACAGACTAGCGGGAGCAATGAGCGGTTCTTC. Translation gives CASRQTSGSNERFF. Drawing the rest from reference TRBV5-1 and TRBJ2-1, the complete variable domain is KAGVTQTPRYLIKTRGQQVTLSCSPISGHRSVSWYQQTPGQGLQFLFEYFSETQRNKGNFPGRFSGRQFSNSRSEMNVSTLELGDSALYLCASRQTSGSNERFFGPGTRLTVL.

A remark on this clonotype: This could be a read error, since a much larger clone is one nucleotide away. Without the conserved terminal phenylalanine or tryptophan, this CDR3 likely stems from a read error. V usage is TRBV5-1 and J usage is TRBJ2-2; D perhaps matches TRBD1 (5 bases). CDR1 and CDR2 (germline): SGHRS, YFSETQ. The V and J ends lost 0 bases and 6 bases respectively, with 9 bases between them. The CDR3 sequence is 14 residues long. CDR3: CASSLALGPGELFL. CDR3 DNA: TGCGCCAGCAGCTTGGCCCTGGGGCCCGGGGAGCTGTTTCTT.

The chain joins TRBV25-1 to TRBJ2-7, with 8 positions matching TRBD2. Gene TRBJ2-1 matches the end of the DNA better, so the J call may be wrong. Germline loops: CDR1 MGHDK, CDR2 SYGVNS. The length of the CDR3 is 16 residues. CDR3 sequence reads: CASREGRAGGRNEQFF. CDR3 nucleotide sequence: TGTGCCAGCAGGGAGGGAAGAGCAGGCGGGAGGAATGAGCAGTTCTTC.

This chain connects TRBV29-1 to TRBJ1-4; D unresolved. The CDR3 extends over 12 amino acids. Trimming cost V 6 bases and J 6 bases, with 11 bases left between them. Germline V gives CDR1 SQVTM, CDR2 ANQGSEA. The chain's CDR3 is CSVVWQDEKLFF. The CDR3 coding sequence is TGCAGCGTAGTCTGGCAGGATGAAAAACTGTTTTTT.

This clonotype was observed many times. CDR3 in amino acids: CASSYGQGGQPQHF. The CDR3 nucleotides read TGCGCCAGCAGCTACGGACAGGGTGGTCAGCCCCAGCATTTT. The rearrangement links TRBV5-1 to TRBJ1-5; 8 nucleotides match TRBD1. This CDR3 contains 14 residues. Germline CDR1 is SGHRS and CDR2 is YFSETQ. V dropped 3 bases and J dropped 6; count of bases not matched to a gene: 5.

V usage is TRBV30 and J usage is TRBJ1-5; 9 bases match TRBD1. The length of the CDR3 is 14 residues. The J segment lost 6 bases and the V segment lost 2 bases, leaving 5 bases of the junction unmatched. The germline V gene has CDR1 GTSNPN and CDR2 SVGIG (reference sequence). The CDR3 DNA is TGTGCCTGGAGTACAGGACAGGGGATTCAGCCCCAGCATTTT. This sequence encodes CAWSTGQGIQPQHF.

This clonotype appeared many times. This sequence joins TRBV6-2 or TRBV6-3 and TRBJ1-2; D is undetermined. V was trimmed by 0 bases and J by 2 bases, leaving 7 bases between them. CDR1 is MNHEY, CDR2 SVGEGT, per germline. This CDR3 has 14 amino acids. CDR3 sequence: CASSYSNGNYGYTF. Here the CDR3 DNA reads TGTGCCAGCAGTTACTCGAACGGCAACTATGGCTACACCTTC.

The rearrangement uses TRBV9 and TRBJ1-1; unclear D gene. Germline loops: CDR1 SGDLS, CDR2 YYNGEE. CDR3 length: 14 residues. The ends were cut back, 6 bases at V and 8 bases at J, with 20 bases in the middle. CDR3 coding DNA: TGTGCCAGCATGAGTGGCGCCCTCCTGGGAGAAGCTTTCTTT. It specifies CASMSGALLGEAFF.

This clonotype was counted many times. V usage is TRBV19 and J usage is TRBJ2-3; D is undetermined. Germline CDR1 is LNHDA and CDR2 is SQIVND (reference sequence). The CDR3 totals 12 residues. V dropped 5 bases and J dropped 2 bases, with 5 bases sitting between them. In nucleotides, the CDR3 is TGTGCCAGTAGTGCCCTCACAGATACGCAGTATTTT. Translation gives CASSALTDTQYF.

This clonotype was counted between two and nine times. The chain employs TRBV20-1 and TRBJ1-1; tentatively, D is TRBD1 (6 bases). There are 11 residues in the CDR3. Germline values: CDR1 DFQATT, CDR2 SNEGSKA (reference sequence). Between the trimmed V and J ends, which lost 1 base and 11 bases, there was a span of 11 bases. CDR3: CSARADSGAFF. CDR3 bases: TGCAGTGCTAGAGCGGACAGTGGGGCTTTCTTT.

This clonotype was seen many times. The junction departs from the called germline gene at one end, perhaps through a read error. The chain uses TRBV7-2 and TRBJ1-2, with D perhaps matching TRBD1 (6 bases). Germline loops: CDR1 SGHTA, CDR2 FQGNSA. The CDR3 runs to 14 residues. The CDR3 reads CASSLSTGNYGYTF. In DNA, the CDR3 is TGTGCCAGCAGCTTATCCACAGGGAACTATGGTTACACCTTC.

In nucleotides, the CDR3 is TGTGCCAGCGAGGGGCACGGGAAAGACAATGAGCAGTTCTTC. This translates into CASEGHGKDNEQFF. This chain links TRBV2 with TRBJ2-1; D assignment may be TRBD1 or TRBD2 (5 bases each). V shed 8 bases and J shed 5 bases, with 16 bases lying between them. The CDR3 length is 14 residues. From germline, CDR1 is SNHLY and CDR2 FYNNEI.